Listed below are T cell receptor beta chains from one sample, sequenced in a study of graft-versus-host responses after intestinal transplantation. TCRdb's table, derived via immunoSEQ multiplex PCR, lists solely in-frame clones and lacks some. Of thousands of clones listed, approximately 81% are singletons. The source material was ileum tissue, sampled around 17 and 21 days after intestinal transplantation. Every receptor here comes from a human patient who received an intestinal transplant, so some T cells may come from the graft donor. Both conserved end residues are part of each CDR3. The D gene is left open where the match is weak. Not every row has a clone size; where given, it reads once, few, many or a size class.

d_gene,j_gene,abundance,v_gene,CDR3nt,CDR3aa
NA,TRBJ2-1,NA,TRBV19,TGTGCCAGTAGTATGCGTCATCGTGGTTACAATGAGCAGTTCTTC,CASSMRHRGYNEQFF
NA,TRBJ1-3,NA,TRBV6-1,TGTGCCAGCAGGCGAGGGGGCTCTGGAAACACCATATATTTT,CASRRGGSGNTIYF
NA,TRBJ1-6,NA,TRBV4-2,TGTGCCAGCAGCCAAGACGGGCCTCCTTATAATTCACCCCTCCACTTT,CASSQDGPPYNSPLHF
NA,TRBJ1-2,NA,TRBV10-3,TGTGCCATCAGTGAGTCGGGGCCCCACTATGGCTACACCTTC,CAISESGPHYGYTF
NA,TRBJ1-2,NA,TRBV29-1,TGCAGCGTCCAGGCGGGAAACTATGGCTACACCTTC,CSVQAGNYGYTF
NA,TRBJ1-1,NA,TRBV7-9,TGTGCCAGCAGCTTAGGAGCATACACTGAAGCTTTCTTT,CASSLGAYTEAFF
NA,TRBJ1-3,few,TRBV9,TGTGCCAGCAGCGACACCTCTGGAAACACCATATATTTT,CASSDTSGNTIYF
NA,TRBJ2-7,NA,TRBV6-5,TGTGCCAGCAGTCCTAGTGTTTACGAGCAGTACTTC,CASSPSVYEQYF
NA,TRBJ1-5,NA,TRBV6-6,TGTGCCAGCAGCGACGGCATCCAGCCCCAGCATTTT,CASSDGIQPQHF
NA,TRBJ2-5,NA,TRBV27,TGTGCCAGCAGTTTTTCGAGCGGGTTTGGGGAGACCCAGTACTTC,CASSFSSGFGETQYF
TRBD2,TRBJ2-1,NA,TRBV18,TGTGCCAGCTCACCAGCGTTAGCGGGGGATTACAATGAGCAGTTCTTC,CASSPALAGDYNEQFF
NA,TRBJ1-4,NA,TRBV29-1,TGCAGCGCTCAAAGGTGGATAGTTAATGAAAAACTGTTTTTT,CSAQRWIVNEKLFF
TRBD1,TRBJ1-2,NA,TRBV5-8,TGTGCCAGCAGCTTTCTCGGGGGCAACAGGGGACTTGGCTACACCTTC,CASSFLGGNRGLGYTF
NA,TRBJ2-2,NA,TRBV12-5,TGTGCTAGTGCCCCTCAGGGGAACACCGGGGAGCTGTTTTTT,CASAPQGNTGELFF
NA,TRBJ1-1,NA,TRBV7-6,TGTGCCAGCAGCTACGGGGGAGTGAACACTGAAGCTTTCTTT,CASSYGGVNTEAFF
NA,TRBJ1-5,NA,TRBV7-8,TGTGCCAGCAGCCAGACCGACATGAGCAATCAGCCCCAGCATTTT,CASSQTDMSNQPQHF
NA,TRBJ2-1,NA,TRBV7-9,TGTGCCAGCAGCTCACGGGACACCCGCTACAATGAGCAGTTCTTC,CASSSRDTRYNEQFF
NA,TRBJ1-2,few,TRBV5-4,TGTGCCAGCAGCCCGACAGGCAACTATGGCTACACCTTC,CASSPTGNYGYTF
TRBD2,TRBJ2-2,NA,TRBV2,TGTGCCAGCAGTCTAGGACTAGCGGGGGGGCCCGGGGAGCTGTTTTTT,CASSLGLAGGPGELFF
TRBD1,TRBJ2-7,NA,TRBV7-7,TGTGCCAGCAGCTCTGGACAGGCCAACGAGCAGTACTTC,CASSSGQANEQYF
TRBD2,TRBJ2-1,NA,TRBV6-6,TGTGCCAGCAGTTACACTACTAGCGGGGGGTTCTTC,CASSYTTSGGFF
TRBD2,TRBJ2-3,NA,TRBV29-1,TGCAGCGTCGACGGACTAGCGGGGAAGGATACGCAGTATTTT,CSVDGLAGKDTQYF
NA,TRBJ1-3,few,TRBV6-6,TGTGCCAGCAGTTACGTTCAGTCCGGGAACACCATATATTTT,CASSYVQSGNTIYF
NA,TRBJ2-2,NA,TRBV4-2,TGTGCCAGCAGCCAAGATACACTTAACCTCGGGACCGGGGAGCTGTTTTTT,CASSQDTLNLGTGELFF
TRBD2,TRBJ2-1,NA,TRBV9,TGTGCCAGCAGCGTAGGGGGGGGACTAGCGGGGAATGAGCAGTTCTTC,CASSVGGGLAGNEQFF
TRBD1,TRBJ2-7,NA,TRBV29-1,TGCAGCGTTGAAAGGGGACAGGGACCTTCCTACGAGCAGTACTTC,CSVERGQGPSYEQYF
NA,TRBJ2-5,NA,TRBV13,TGTGCCAGCAGCTTAGGCGGGAGCCAAGAGACCCAGTACTTC,CASSLGGSQETQYF
NA,TRBJ1-5,once,TRBV7-8,TGTGCCAGCAGCTTAGAGGATGCTAGCAATCAGCCCCAGCATTTT,CASSLEDASNQPQHF
TRBD2,TRBJ2-5,NA,TRBV16,TGTGCCAGCAGCCAATCGCGGGGGGGCCCAGAGACCCAGTACTTC,CASSQSRGGPETQYF
TRBD1,TRBJ1-4,NA,TRBV6-1,TGTGCCAGCAGGAGGACAGGGGCTAATGAAAAACTGTTTTTT,CASRRTGANEKLFF
NA,TRBJ2-3,NA,TRBV9,TGTGCCAGCAGCGTAGATAGGCGAAAGAGGACAGATACGCAGTATTTT,CASSVDRRKRTDTQYF
TRBD1,TRBJ1-2,few,TRBV6-5,TGTGCCAGCCTTCAGGGGGGGGACTATGGCTACACCTTC,CASLQGGDYGYTF
NA,TRBJ2-3,NA,TRBV20-1,TGCAGTGCCGACAACACAGATACGCAGTATTTT,CSADNTDTQYF
TRBD1,TRBJ1-1,NA,TRBV6-5,TGTGCCAGCAGTTACTCGAGACAGGGGGTTACTGAAGCTTTCTTT,CASSYSRQGVTEAFF
TRBD2,TRBJ2-1,few,TRBV6-1,TGTGCCAGCAGTCCCTCGGGGGGACCTAACAATGAGCAGTTCTTC,CASSPSGGPNNEQFF
NA,TRBJ2-2,NA,TRBV6-5,TGTGCCAGCACCCAGGAACAGCCGAACACCGGGGAGCTGTTTTTT,CASTQEQPNTGELFF
NA,TRBJ2-7,NA,TRBV5-1,TGCGCCAGCAGCTTGGGGTGGGGCGATACCTACGAGCAGTACTTC,CASSLGWGDTYEQYF
NA,TRBJ1-5,NA,TRBV19,TGTGCCAGTAGTATCGGGGAAGGGGGCAATCAGCCCCAGCATTTT,CASSIGEGGNQPQHF
NA,TRBJ2-3,NA,TRBV30,TGTGCCTGGAGTGTAGGCTCGTACACAGATACGCAGTATTTT,CAWSVGSYTDTQYF
TRBD2,TRBJ2-1,NA,TRBV6-5,TGTGCCAGCAGTTACTCAAGCGGGGTCTCCTACAATGAGCAGTTCTTC,CASSYSSGVSYNEQFF
NA,TRBJ1-5,once,TRBV10-2,TGCGCCAGCAGGACAGATAGCAATCAGCCCCAGCATTTT,CASRTDSNQPQHF
NA,TRBJ1-3,NA,TRBV6-6,TGTGCCAGCATCCCGACCGGCGGCTCTGGAAACACCATATATTTT,CASIPTGGSGNTIYF
NA,TRBJ1-5,NA,TRBV7-6,TGTGCCAGCAGCCTACAGGGTAGCAATCAGCCCCAGCATTTT,CASSLQGSNQPQHF
NA,TRBJ1-4,NA,TRBV9,TGTGCCAGCAGCGTAGAGGGGGGGGCTAATGAAAAACTGTTTTTT,CASSVEGGANEKLFF
NA,TRBJ1-4,NA,TRBV6-5,TGTGCCAGCAGTGAACAGGAAAATGAAAAACTGTTTTTT,CASSEQENEKLFF
TRBD2,TRBJ2-5,NA,TRBV5-1,TGCGCCAGCAGCCTAGTGGGACTAGCGGGGGAGACCCAGTACTTC,CASSLVGLAGETQYF
NA,TRBJ2-5,NA,TRBV11-2,TGTGCCAGCAGTCAGCAGCGGGAGACCCAGTACTTC,CASSQQRETQYF